This entry concerns a single TCR beta chain. Its specificity is unknown. This sample is part of a study of T cell responses to AZD1222 COVID-19 vaccine. Study overall: Pooled together were second doses at about 4 or about 12 weeks. Study results and caveats: Vaccine-associated CD4 TCRs ranged over spike, dominating at 160-218 and 743-854.

Germline CDR1 and CDR2: SGDLS and YYNGEE. The V gene end was trimmed by 0 bases and the J gene end by 8 bases; junction bases not matched to a gene: 6. The CDR3 totals 15 residues. Profiling relied on immunoSEQ multiplex PCR, and the TCRdb table lists in-frame clones only, not all of them. The sample contains 130,000 to 150,000 clones, more than 85% of which appear only once. Sequencing was performed on peripheral blood, taken on day 0 of AZD1222 vaccination. The origin of this receptor is an adult in good health. The gene calls are TRBV9 and TRBJ2-3, with 10 bases that match TRBD2. This CDR3 is CASSVASGGAATQYF. The DNA for the CDR3 is TGTGCCAGCAGCGTAGCGAGCGGGGGGGCCGCTACGCAGTATTTT.